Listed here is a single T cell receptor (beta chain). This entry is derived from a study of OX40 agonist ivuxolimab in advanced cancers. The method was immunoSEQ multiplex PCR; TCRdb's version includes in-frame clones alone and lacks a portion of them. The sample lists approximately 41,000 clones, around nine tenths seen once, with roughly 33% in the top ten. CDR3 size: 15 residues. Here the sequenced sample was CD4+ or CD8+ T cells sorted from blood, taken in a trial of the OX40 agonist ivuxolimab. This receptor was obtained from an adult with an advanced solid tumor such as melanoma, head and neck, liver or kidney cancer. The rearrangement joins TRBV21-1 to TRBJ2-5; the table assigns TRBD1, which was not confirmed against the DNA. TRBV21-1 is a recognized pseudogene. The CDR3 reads CASSAIGQRASTQYF. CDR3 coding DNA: TGTGCCAGCAGCGCGATAGGACAGAGGGCGTCGACCCAGTACTTC.